This T cell receptor beta chain was identified during a study of blood T cell repertoires in COVID-19. CDR3 length: 14 amino acids. From germline, CDR1 is LNHDA and CDR2 SQIVND (reference sequence). Trimming took 6 bases from V and 3 from J; bases not matched to a gene: 3. Profiled with immunoSEQ multiplex PCR; TCRdb holds only in-frame clones, not every one. Altogether 300,000 to 450,000 clones are present, around 87% being singletons, with the ten largest covering roughly 2%. Sequenced material: peripheral blood. This clonotype originated in a woman aged 60 to 75 with COVID-19, enrolled during active disease. The chain combines TRBV19 with TRBJ1-2, with 11 bases aligning to TRBD1. In DNA form, the CDR3 reads TGTGCCAGTAGACGGACAGGGGGCGACTATGGCTACACCTTC. Protein product: CASRRTGGDYGYTF.